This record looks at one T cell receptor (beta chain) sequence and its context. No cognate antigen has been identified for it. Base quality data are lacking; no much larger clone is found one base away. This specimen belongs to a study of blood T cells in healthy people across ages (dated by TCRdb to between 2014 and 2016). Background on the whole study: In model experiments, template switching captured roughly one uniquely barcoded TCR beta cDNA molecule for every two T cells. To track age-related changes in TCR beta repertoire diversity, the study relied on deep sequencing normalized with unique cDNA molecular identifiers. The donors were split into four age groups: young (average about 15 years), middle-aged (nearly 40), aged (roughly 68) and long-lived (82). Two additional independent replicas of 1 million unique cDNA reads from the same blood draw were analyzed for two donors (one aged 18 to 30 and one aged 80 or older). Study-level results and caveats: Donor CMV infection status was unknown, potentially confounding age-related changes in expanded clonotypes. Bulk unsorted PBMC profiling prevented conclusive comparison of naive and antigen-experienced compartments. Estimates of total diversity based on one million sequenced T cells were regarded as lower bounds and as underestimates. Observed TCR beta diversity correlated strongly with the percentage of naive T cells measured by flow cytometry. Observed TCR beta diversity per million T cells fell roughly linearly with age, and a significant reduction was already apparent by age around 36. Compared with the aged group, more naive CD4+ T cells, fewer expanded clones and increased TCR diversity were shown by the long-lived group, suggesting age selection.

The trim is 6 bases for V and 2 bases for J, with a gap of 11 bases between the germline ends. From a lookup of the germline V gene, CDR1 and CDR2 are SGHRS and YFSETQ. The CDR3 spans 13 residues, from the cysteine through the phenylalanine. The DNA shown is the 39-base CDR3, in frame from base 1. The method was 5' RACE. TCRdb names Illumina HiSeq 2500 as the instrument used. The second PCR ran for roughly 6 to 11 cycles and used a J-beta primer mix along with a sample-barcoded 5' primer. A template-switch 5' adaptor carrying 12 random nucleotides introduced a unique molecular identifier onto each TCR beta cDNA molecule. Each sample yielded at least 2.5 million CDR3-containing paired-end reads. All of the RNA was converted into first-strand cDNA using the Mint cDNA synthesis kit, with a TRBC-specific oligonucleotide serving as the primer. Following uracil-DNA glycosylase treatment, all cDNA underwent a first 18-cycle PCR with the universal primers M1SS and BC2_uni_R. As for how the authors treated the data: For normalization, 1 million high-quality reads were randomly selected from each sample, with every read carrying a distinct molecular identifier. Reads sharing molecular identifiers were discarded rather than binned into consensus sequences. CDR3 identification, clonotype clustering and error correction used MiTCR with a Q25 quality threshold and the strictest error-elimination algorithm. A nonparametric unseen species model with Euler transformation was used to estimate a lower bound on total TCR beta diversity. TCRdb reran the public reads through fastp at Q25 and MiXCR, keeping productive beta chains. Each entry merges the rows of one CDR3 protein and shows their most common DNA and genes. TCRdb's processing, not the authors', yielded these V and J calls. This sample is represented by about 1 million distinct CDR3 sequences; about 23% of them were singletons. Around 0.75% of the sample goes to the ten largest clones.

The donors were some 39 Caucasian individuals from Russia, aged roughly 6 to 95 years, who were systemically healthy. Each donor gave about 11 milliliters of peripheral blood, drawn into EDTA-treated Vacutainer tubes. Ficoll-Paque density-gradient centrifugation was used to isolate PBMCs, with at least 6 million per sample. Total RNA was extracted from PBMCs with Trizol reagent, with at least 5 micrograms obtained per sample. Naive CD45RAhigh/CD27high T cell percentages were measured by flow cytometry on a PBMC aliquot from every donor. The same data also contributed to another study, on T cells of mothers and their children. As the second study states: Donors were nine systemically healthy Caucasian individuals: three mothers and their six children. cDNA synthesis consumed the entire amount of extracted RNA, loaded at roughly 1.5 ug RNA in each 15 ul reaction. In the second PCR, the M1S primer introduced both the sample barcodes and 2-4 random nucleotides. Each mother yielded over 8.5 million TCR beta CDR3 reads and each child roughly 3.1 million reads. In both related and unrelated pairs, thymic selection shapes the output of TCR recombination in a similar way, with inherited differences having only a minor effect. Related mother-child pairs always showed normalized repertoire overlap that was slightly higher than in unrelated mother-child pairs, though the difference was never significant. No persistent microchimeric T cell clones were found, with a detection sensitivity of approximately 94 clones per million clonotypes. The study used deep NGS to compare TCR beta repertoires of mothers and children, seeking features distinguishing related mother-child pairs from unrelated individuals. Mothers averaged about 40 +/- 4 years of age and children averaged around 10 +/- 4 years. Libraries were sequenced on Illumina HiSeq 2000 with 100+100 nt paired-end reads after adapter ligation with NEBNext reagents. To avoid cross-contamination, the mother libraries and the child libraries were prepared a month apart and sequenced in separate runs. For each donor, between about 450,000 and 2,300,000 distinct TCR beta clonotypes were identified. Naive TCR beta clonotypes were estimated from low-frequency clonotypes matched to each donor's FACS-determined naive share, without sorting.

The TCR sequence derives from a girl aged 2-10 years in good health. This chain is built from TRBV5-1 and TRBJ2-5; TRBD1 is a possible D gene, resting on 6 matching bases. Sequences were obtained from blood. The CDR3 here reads CASKQGEQETQYF. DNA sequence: TGCGCCAGCAAACAGGGAGAGCAAGAGACCCAGTACTTC. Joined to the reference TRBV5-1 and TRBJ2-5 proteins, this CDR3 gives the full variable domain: KAGVTQTPRYLIKTRGQQVTLSCSPISGHRSVSWYQQTPGQGLQFLFEYFSETQRNKGNFPGRFSGRQFSNSRSEMNVSTLELGDSALYLCASKQGEQETQYFGPGTRLLVL.